Each of the 16 T cell receptor beta chains below was sequenced from the same sample in a study of blood T cell repertoires in COVID-19. Method: immunoSEQ multiplex PCR; TCRdb's copy keeps in-frame clones and lacks some. The table shows some 20,000 clones, with roughly 90% occurring only once. Sequencing was performed on peripheral blood. All receptors derive from a human donor in a cohort sampled during active COVID-19. The donor label of this sample is uncertain.

The chain employs TRBV18 and TRBJ1-5, with 11 bases aligning to TRBD1. The CDR3 extends over 16 amino acids. J lost 5 bases, V lost 4 bases, and 7 bases had no gene match. CDR1 is KGHSH, CDR2 LQKENI, per germline. The CDR3 DNA reads as TGTGCCAGCTCACTTGGGACAGGGGGACTGGATCAGCCCCAGCATTTT. Encoded protein: CASSLGTGGLDQPQHF.

The J gene is TRBJ1-5, the V gene TRBV5-1, with a weak D call TRBD1 (5 bases). This CDR3 has 15 residues. Trimming left V 0 bases short and J 2 bases short, with 9 bases between. CDR1 and CDR2 (germline): SGHRS, YFSETQ. CDR3 sequence reads: CASSLAGGGNQPQHF. The CDR3 DNA reads TGCGCCAGCAGCTTGGCGGGGGGAGGCAATCAGCCCCAGCATTTT. The full variable domain, its missing parts supplied by reference TRBV5-1 and TRBJ1-5, is KAGVTQTPRYLIKTRGQQVTLSCSPISGHRSVSWYQQTPGQGLQFLFEYFSETQRNKGNFPGRFSGRQFSNSRSEMNVSTLELGDSALYLCASSLAGGGNQPQHFGDGTRLSIL.

This clone turned up a few times. The chain links TRBV7-9 to TRBJ2-3; no definite D call. V was shortened by 4 bases and J by 5 bases, with 4 bases between the two germline ends. CDR1 SEHNR and CDR2 FQNEAQ come from the germline V gene (reference sequence). CDR3 size: 11 residues. The chain's CDR3 is CASSSEDTQYF. CDR3 sequence (DNA): TGTGCCAGCAGCTCAGAAGATACGCAGTATTTT.

The V and J genes are TRBV27 and TRBJ1-6; TRBD1 is a possible D gene (6 bases). Per the germline V gene, CDR1 is MNHEY and CDR2 is SMNVEV (reference sequence). V gave up 6 bases and J gave up 8 bases, with 23 bases separating them. This CDR3 is 17 amino acids long. CDR3 amino acids: CASRERAYRAEDSPLHF. In DNA, the CDR3 is TGTGCCAGCAGAGAGAGGGCCTACAGGGCGGAGGATTCACCCCTCCACTTT.

This chain links TRBV11-2 with TRBJ2-1; D might be TRBD2 (6 bases). The ends were cut back, 3 bases at V and 8 bases at J, with 11 bases in the middle. In germline, CDR1 is SGHAT, CDR2 FQNNGV. CDR3 length: 13 amino acids. CDR3: CASSFGGIDEQFF. The CDR3 DNA is TGTGCCAGCAGCTTTGGGGGGATAGATGAGCAGTTCTTC.

The rearrangement links TRBV5-1 to TRBJ2-1; possibly TRBD2 for D (6 bases). The CDR3 length is 14 residues. Germline V gene lookup returns CDR1 SGHRS and CDR2 YFSETQ. The V gene lost 4 bases and the J gene lost 0 bases, with 8 bases spanning the gap. The CDR3, as DNA: TGCGCCAGCAGCATTAGCGGCTCCTACAATGAGCAGTTCTTC. Its protein product is CASSISGSYNEQFF.

This chain links TRBV18 with TRBJ2-5, with D possibly matching TRBD1 (5 bases). The V end lost 2 bases, the J end lost 5 bases, and 9 bases lay between the germline ends. The CDR3 consists of 13 residues. Germline V gives CDR1 KGHSH, CDR2 LQKENI. CDR3 loop: CASSPGRDETQYF. CDR3 in DNA: TGTGCCAGCTCACCAGGCAGGGATGAGACCCAGTACTTC.

The chain joins TRBV6-5 to TRBJ2-7, with TRBD2 identical over 11 bases. This CDR3 comprises 15 residues. After removal of 6 bases from V and 3 bases from J, the junction contained 7 bases not matched to a gene. Germline CDR1 is MNHEY and CDR2 is SVGAGI. The CDR3 sequence: CASRHTSGRNYEQYF. DNA for the CDR3: TGTGCCAGCAGACATACTAGCGGGAGAAACTACGAGCAGTACTTC.

The CDR3 region has the DNA TGTGCCAGCAGTTCAAGTGGGTCAGGCTTCGCTGAAGCTTTCTTT. Its protein product is CASSSSGSGFAEAFF. The genes are TRBV7-9 and TRBJ1-1, with D unclear. The CDR3 has 15 amino acids. Between the trimmed V and J ends, which lost 6 bases and 6 bases, there was a span of 20 bases. Germline loops: CDR1 SEHNR, CDR2 FQNEAQ (reference sequence).

The chain recombines TRBV12-5 with TRBJ2-7; 7 bases agree with TRBD1. Germline values: CDR1 LGHNT, CDR2 FRNRAP. The CDR3 sequence is 16 residues long. V trimming: 2 bases; J trimming: 5 bases; junction bases outside the gene matches: 12. The CDR3, as DNA: TGTGCTAGTGGTTTGCAGACAGGGACCTTTTTGCACGAGCAGTACTTC. As protein: CASGLQTGTFLHEQYF. The full variable domain, with the rest looked up from reference TRBV12-5 and TRBJ2-7, is DARVTQTPRHKVTEMGQEVTMRCQPILGHNTVFWYRQTMMQGLELLAYFRNRAPLDDSGMPKDRFSAEMPDATLATLKIQPSEPRDSAVYFCASGLQTGTFLHEQYFGPGTRLTVT.

As to this clone: One end of the junction is discordant with germline, which a read error may explain. The chain has TRBV6-7 and TRBJ2-7; TRBD1 matches 12 bases. TRBV6-7 is identified as an open reading frame with a role that is uncertain. This CDR3 comprises 19 residues. DNA for the CDR3: TGTGCCAGCAGTTACAAAGGGACAGGGGGCTGGGACTACCCCACCCCGGGGCACTTC. This codes for CASSYKGTGGWDYPTPGHF.

The chain combines TRBV19 with TRBJ1-1; 7 bases are shared with TRBD1. Germline V gives CDR1 LNHDA, CDR2 SQIVND (reference sequence). This CDR3 spans 15 amino acids. The junction had 6 bases not matched to a gene; V was cut back by 1 base and J by 4 bases. The CDR3 loop is CASSIVPGGSTEAFF. The CDR3 DNA reads TGTGCCAGTAGTATAGTCCCAGGGGGTAGCACTGAAGCTTTCTTT.

This clone appeared a single time. An end of the junction differs from the germline gene, which may be a read error. This chain connects TRBV7-9 to TRBJ2-7, with 9 nucleotides matching TRBD2. Germline CDR1 reads SEHNR; CDR2 reads FQNEAQ (reference sequence). CDR3 length: 15 amino acids. CDR3 bases: TGTGCCAGCAGCATAGGACTAGCGCCATATAGCCTGACCTTATTC. Translated: CASSIGLAPYSLTLF.

This chain joins TRBV5-1 and TRBJ1-1; TRBD1 agrees at 9 bases. Germline V lookup: CDR1 SGHRS, CDR2 YFSETQ. J was trimmed by 4 bases and V by 4 bases; bases with no gene match: 8. The CDR3 has 15 amino acids. Here the CDR3 DNA reads TGCGCCAGCAGCCAGCAACAGGGGGCTAGCACTGAAGCTTTCTTT. The encoded protein is CASSQQQGASTEAFF.

In its sample, this clone was seen a few times. This chain links TRBV4-1 with TRBJ2-4; 7 bases match TRBD1. The CDR3 has 15 amino acids. V shed 6 bases and J 1 base; nucleotides not matched to a gene: 6. CDR1 and CDR2 (germline): MGHRA, YSYEKL. CDR3 nucleotides: TGCGCCAGCAGTGACAGGGTGTCGGCCAAAAACATTCAGTACTTC. Its protein is CASSDRVSAKNIQYF.

The count of this clone is one. The chain couples TRBV2 to TRBJ1-2; D not certain. This CDR3 spans 12 amino acids. Germline lookup yields CDR1 SNHLY and CDR2 FYNNEI. Trimming stripped 6 bases from V and 5 bases from J, with 10 bases between. The CDR3 nucleotides read TGTGCCAGCAGGGGCGATCGTTATGGCTACACCTTC. This codes for CASRGDRYGYTF.